This T cell receptor (beta chain) comes out of a study of blood T cell repertoires in COVID-19 (dated by TCRdb to 2020 to 2022). The study in broad terms: Samples from collaborators originated in the United States, Italy and Spain and spanned both the acute and convalescent phases of COVID-19. The prospective study material was composed of cDNA or gDNA derived from T cells, B-cell-depleted T cells, or PBMCs. Deeply sampled blood TCRbeta repertoires from subjects exposed to, actively infected with, or recovered from COVID-19 were included in the dataset. A freely available public database, intended as a resource for researchers studying the immune response to SARS-CoV-2, is where the repertoires were released. Samples were obtained from the ongoing ImmuneRACE study (first 160 participants) and from 950 to 1,500 subjects provided by 6 global collaborators. Nearly every sample came with metadata listing a de-identified subject ID, COVID-19 status, age in years and sex. Where available, HLA class I and class II types were taken from metadata supplied by the sample provider and were not determined by assay-based typing.

The CDR3 goes from the cysteine to the phenylalanine over 13 residues. This entry keeps only the CDR3 DNA: 39 bases, framed from base 1. In the germline V gene, CDR1 corresponds to KGHDR and CDR2 to SFDVKD. The junction carries 6 bases between V and J, which are trimmed by 3 bases and 3 bases respectively. This clone was observed a handful of times. This receptor's antigen is unknown. It has no much larger one-base neighbor in the sample; base qualities were not kept. TCRbeta CDR3 regions were amplified from genomic DNA using the immunoSEQ Assay, a bias-controlled multiplex PCR. Regarding the original processing steps: Nucleated cell counts per sample were estimated from amplification of reference gene primers within the assay. To quantify the absolute abundance of each unique TCRbeta CDR3 rearrangement, sequence reads were collapsed and filtered. For each sample, productive Simpson clonality was calculated as the square root of Simpson's diversity index over productive rearrangements. TCRdb re-hosts the immuneACCESS table, in-frame sequences only. Its copies lack some clones; in the studies checked, an unresolved V gene accounts for under half of them, and the cause for the rest is not known. The V and J calls and clone size were taken over from that table, and D and trimming were inferred from the DNA. This sample is represented by hundreds of thousands of clones; 88% of them were singletons. Together, the top ten hold over 12% of the sample.

Study-wide findings and limitations: Clinical and demographic metadata were provided uncurated, with the amount varying by source and participant.

Participants in the prospective study were enrolled through a virtual design, were aged 18 to 89 years, and lived in approximately 25 United States geographic areas. In the prospective study, cohorts were assigned on the basis of participant-reported clinical history obtained from a screening survey and a study questionnaire. In the prospective study, whole blood, serum and a nasopharyngeal or oropharyngeal swab were collected from each participant by mobile phlebotomists. Additional blood draws and questionnaires over a 2-month period could optionally be provided by prospective study participants. Before DNA extraction, prospective study blood samples were shipped either frozen or at room temperature.

The TCR comes from a woman between 45 and 60 years old with acute COVID-19. Sequencing input: PBMCs or T cells enriched from blood (not recorded which). This sequence uses TRBV24-1 and TRBJ2-3; there is no confident call for the D gene. The CDR3 sequence is CATSDPPTDTQYF. The nucleotides are TGTGCCACCAGTGATCCCCCGACAGATACGCAGTATTTT.